This TCR beta chain was sequenced in a study of blood T cell repertoires in COVID-19. Whole-study context: Italy, Spain and the United States were the sources of the convalescent and acute COVID-19 samples. In each case, the material was cDNA or gDNA derived from T cells, B-cell-depleted T cells, or PBMCs.

Per the original methods: Estimation of nucleated cell counts was performed using reference gene primer amplification. Produced via immunoSEQ multiplex PCR; TCRdb's table is partial and in-frame only. That table gives V, J and clone size, and the DNA gave D and trimming. The profile shows around 45,000 clones, 87% of them singletons. Germline CDR1 is SGDLS and CDR2 is YYNGEE. The length of the CDR3 is 15 residues. Trimming removed 2 bases from V and 5 bases from J, with 15 bases in between. The rearrangement links TRBV9 to TRBJ2-3; tentative D call: TRBD2 (6 bases). The receptor's source is a man in his 60s with active COVID-19. Sequencing was performed on peripheral blood. The CDR3 loop is CASSVSGELIDTQYF. CDR3 nucleotide sequence: TGTGCCAGCAGCGTTTCGGGAGAGTTGATAGATACGCAGTATTTT.